These 4 T cell receptor beta chains were sequenced from one sample in a study of beta chain features in type 1 diabetes. Study-wide points: Moderately but significantly shorter TCRB CDR3s were found in Type 1 diabetes patients in all four CD4+ subsets.

No antigen has been identified for these receptors. As every portion of the isolated RNA was reverse transcribed, the sequencing read expressed TCRB transcripts. Here immunoSEQ multiplex PCR was the method, and the copy in TCRdb shows in-frame clones only, minus some. Of a few hundred thousand clones in the sample, around an eighth were seen once. Sequencing was carried out using naive CD4+ T cells from blood. These receptors all stem from a woman aged 18-35 years with type 1 diabetes.

This clone was picked up a small number of times. The gene calls are TRBV9 and TRBJ2-2, with D perhaps TRBD2 (5 bases). The CDR3 spans 13 residues. The V and J ends lost 5 bases and 7 bases respectively, with 12 bases between them. The V gene's germline CDR1 is SGDLS and CDR2 YYNGEE. CDR3 in DNA: TGTGCCAGCAGGAGGAGCGGCGGCGGGGAGCTGTTTTTT. It codes for CASRRSGGGELFF. The full variable domain, with the rest looked up from reference TRBV9 and TRBJ2-2, is DSGVTQTPKHLITATGQRVTLRCSPRSGDLSVYWYQQSLDQGLQFLIQYYNGEERAKGNILERFSAQQFPDLHSELNLSSLELGDSALYFCASRRSGGGELFFGEGSRLTVL.

This clone was observed a few times. The chain recombines TRBV7-2 with TRBJ2-5; 11 bases line up with TRBD2. The CDR3 contains 16 residues. The junction had 1 base not matched to a gene; V was cut back by 0 bases and J by 1 base. Looked up from germline, CDR1 is SGHTA and CDR2 is FQGNSA. CDR3 in DNA: TGTGCCAGCAGCTTAGCGGGGACTAGCGGCCAAGAGACCCAGTACTTC. This gives the protein CASSLAGTSGQETQYF.

The chain carries TRBV29-1 and TRBJ1-1, with D uncertain. V lost 5 bases to trimming and J lost 7 bases, with 17 bases between them. The CDR3 covers 13 residues. Per the germline V gene, CDR1 is SQVTM and CDR2 is ANQGSEA. This CDR3 is CSVSRTGDGEAFF. Written as DNA, the CDR3 is TGCAGCGTTAGTCGGACCGGGGATGGTGAAGCTTTCTTT.

The V gene is TRBV11-2, the J gene TRBJ2-1, with D perhaps TRBD1 (6 bases). The CDR3 spans 11 residues. The germline V gene encodes CDR1 SGHAT and CDR2 FQNNGV. With 6 bases removed from V and 12 bases from J, the gap between germline ends came to 12 bases. This CDR3 is CASSIQGVQFF. In DNA, the CDR3 is TGTGCCAGCAGTATACAGGGTGTGCAGTTCTTC.